A selection of T cell receptor beta chains follows, all from one sample in a study of T cells in Graves' hyperthyroidism and ophthalmopathy. TCRdb analysed the multiplex PCR reads with MiXCR anew, one entry per CDR3 protein. The sample lists approximately 370,000 distinct CDR3 sequences, about a sixth occurring once. Sequenced: blood. These TCRs come from a woman aged 25 to 39 with Graves' hyperthyroidism that later progressed to Graves' ophthalmopathy. CDR3s include the opening cysteine and the closing phenylalanine or tryptophan. A D gene is named only where the DNA matches it firmly. The size of a clone is reported for some rows only, either as once, few or many, or as a class for expanded clones.

d_gene,j_gene,abundance,v_gene,CDR3nt,CDR3aa
-,TRBJ1-5,many,TRBV27,TGTGCCAGCAGGCTTGACTCATACAATCAGCCCCAGCATTTT,CASRLDSYNQPQHF
-,TRBJ2-1,few,TRBV18,TGTGCCACCACCATGCTAGCTTCCAACAATGAGCAGTTCTTC,CATTMLASNNEQFF
-,TRBJ2-5,many,TRBV20-1,TGCAGTGCTAGAGGGGGAAAAGAGACCCAGTACTTC,CSARGGKETQYF
TRBD2,TRBJ2-5,-,TRBV18,TGTGCCAGCTCCCTCGGGGGGGTCGAAGAGACCCAGTACTTC,CASSLGGVEETQYF
-,TRBJ2-7,-,TRBV20-1,TGCAGTGCTATAGACCTCTACGAGCAGTACTTC,CSAIDLYEQYF
-,TRBJ1-5,many,TRBV27,TGTGCCAGCAGTCCAATTTATGATCAGCCCCAGCATTTT,CASSPIYDQPQHF
-,TRBJ1-3,many,TRBV28,TGTGCCAGCAGCCCCCCGTCTGTGGCCTCTGGAAACACCATATATTTT,CASSPPSVASGNTIYF
TRBD2,TRBJ2-1,-,TRBV19,TGTGCCAGTAGTACACGAGCTAGCGGGGCTTACAATGAGCAGTTCTTC,CASSTRASGAYNEQFF
TRBD1,TRBJ2-5,many,TRBV30,TGTGCCTGGGCGCGGACAGGGGGCTCGTGGGAGACCCAGTACTTC,CAWARTGGSWETQYF
TRBD1,TRBJ1-4,many,TRBV7-8,TGTGCCAGCAGCAGGGGGCGGGCTAATGAAAAACTGTTTTTT,CASSRGRANEKLFF
-,TRBJ2-5,few,TRBV5-1,TGCGCCAGCAGCTTGGGGGGAGTCCAAGAGACCCAGTACTTC,CASSLGGVQETQYF
-,TRBJ1-2,many,TRBV10-3,TGTGCCATCAGTGGCGAAGGGAGGGATGGCTACACCTTC,CAISGEGRDGYTF
-,TRBJ1-2,many,TRBV12-3/TRBV12-4,TGTGCCAGCAGTTTAGGGGCGGGCTATGGCTACACCTTC,CASSLGAGYGYTF
-,TRBJ1-2,many,TRBV28,TGTGCCAGCAGAGCGGCGTTTGGGACTGGCTATGGCTACACCTTC,CASRAAFGTGYGYTF
-,TRBJ1-5,-,TRBV19,TGTGCCAGTAGGCATAGCAATCAGCCCCAGCATTTT,CASRHSNQPQHF
-,TRBJ2-2,few,TRBV6-1,TGTGCCAGCAGTGAAGAAGGTTCGGGCGGCGGGGAGCTGTTTTTT,CASSEEGSGGGELFF
-,TRBJ1-5,many,TRBV19,TGTGCCAGTACTTTTGATTGGAGACCCATACAGGGCTTATGGAATCAGCCCCAGCATTTT,CASTFDWRPIQGLWNQPQHF
TRBD2,TRBJ2-1,many,TRBV29-1,TGCAGCGTTCGGGGACTAGCGGGCCACAATGAGCAGTTCTTC,CSVRGLAGHNEQFF
-,TRBJ2-1,-,TRBV6-1,TGTGCCAGCAGACAGGGTAGGAGCTCCTACAATGAGCAGTTCTTC,CASRQGRSSYNEQFF
-,TRBJ1-4,-,TRBV20-1,TGCAGTGCTAGAGGGGCAGGGTTAGGGGCAACTAATGAAAAACTGTTTTTT,CSARGAGLGATNEKLFF
-,TRBJ2-5,many,TRBV28,TGTGCCAGCACACGGCCTAGCGCCGATCAAGAGACCCAGTACTTC,CASTRPSADQETQYF
TRBD2,TRBJ2-3,-,TRBV5-4,TGTGCCAGCAGCTTGGGAGGGACTAGCGGAGATACGCAGTATTTT,CASSLGGTSGDTQYF
-,TRBJ1-3,many,TRBV18,TGTGCCAGCTCTTGGGAACAGGGATCTGGAAACACCATATATTTT,CASSWEQGSGNTIYF
-,TRBJ2-1,-,TRBV5-1,TGCGCCAGCAGCTTGGTCCACGAGGCCTACAATGAGCAGTTCTTC,CASSLVHEAYNEQFF
-,TRBJ1-1,-,TRBV2,TGTGCCACATCGCCGGGGGAGGCGAACACTGAAGCTTTCTTT,CATSPGEANTEAFF
-,TRBJ1-6,many,TRBV6-1,TGTGCCAGCAGTGATCCGGCAGTCTATAATTCACCCCTCCACTTT,CASSDPAVYNSPLHF
-,TRBJ2-5,many,TRBV7-8,TGTGCCAGCAGCTCCAATCCGGGAATTCAAGAGACCCAGTACTTC,CASSSNPGIQETQYF
TRBD2,TRBJ2-1,many,TRBV5-5,TGTGCCAGCAGCTTGGAGGAGCGGGGGTACAATGAGCAGTTCTTC,CASSLEERGYNEQFF
-,TRBJ1-2,-,TRBV19,TGTGCCAGTAGTACAGACAGCGGAACTCGGGGCTACACCTTC,CASSTDSGTRGYTF
-,TRBJ2-1,many,TRBV20-1,TGCAGTGCTAGTAGCGCAGGGTATACCCCCTCCAATGAGCAGTTCTTC,CSASSAGYTPSNEQFF
TRBD1,TRBJ1-2,-,TRBV7-2,TGTGCCAGCAGCTTAGATTGGGGACAGGGAATCCAGGGCTACACCTTC,CASSLDWGQGIQGYTF
-,TRBJ1-4,few,TRBV9,TGTGCCAGCAGCGTCGCGCCAACTAATGAAAAACTGTTTTTT,CASSVAPTNEKLFF
TRBD2,TRBJ2-7,many,TRBV12-3/TRBV12-4,TGTGCCAGCAGCCCTGCGGCGGGAGTCGGGCCTCCCTACGAGCAGTACTTC,CASSPAAGVGPPYEQYF
-,TRBJ2-2,many,TRBV5-1,TGCGCCAGCAGCTTGTACAGAGTAAACACCGGGGAGCTGTTTTTT,CASSLYRVNTGELFF
-,TRBJ1-5,many,TRBV28,TGTGCCAGCGAGGCCGGCGGGGGTTCGCAGCCCCAGCATTTT,CASEAGGGSQPQHF
TRBD2,TRBJ2-3,few,TRBV12-3/TRBV12-4,TGTGCCAGCAGCACACTAGCGGGGACCACAGATACGCAGTATTTT,CASSTLAGTTDTQYF
-,TRBJ1-6,few,TRBV5-5,TGTGCCAGCAGCTTGTACCGCTCCTATAATTCACCCCTCCACTTT,CASSLYRSYNSPLHF
TRBD1,TRBJ1-5,few,TRBV28,TGTGCCAGCAGCGAGGGACAGATCCAGCCCCAGCATTTT,CASSEGQIQPQHF
-,TRBJ1-6,many,TRBV20-1,TGCAGTGCCAGTATACAGGGATTCCACAATTCACCCCTCCACTTT,CSASIQGFHNSPLHF
-,TRBJ1-5,many,TRBV7-9,TGTGCCAGCAGCTTAGGACAGGCGCATCAGCCCCAGCATTTT,CASSLGQAHQPQHF
-,TRBJ2-5,many,TRBV6-6,TGTGCCAGCAGTTACTCGAGCGAGACCCAGTACTTC,CASSYSSETQYF
-,TRBJ2-7,many,TRBV7-6,TGTGCCAGCAGCTTAGAACAGGGACCAACCTACGAGCAGTACTTC,CASSLEQGPTYEQYF
TRBD2,TRBJ2-7,many,TRBV28,TGTGCCAGCAGTGTTGCCGGGGGGTACGAGCAGTACTTC,CASSVAGGYEQYF